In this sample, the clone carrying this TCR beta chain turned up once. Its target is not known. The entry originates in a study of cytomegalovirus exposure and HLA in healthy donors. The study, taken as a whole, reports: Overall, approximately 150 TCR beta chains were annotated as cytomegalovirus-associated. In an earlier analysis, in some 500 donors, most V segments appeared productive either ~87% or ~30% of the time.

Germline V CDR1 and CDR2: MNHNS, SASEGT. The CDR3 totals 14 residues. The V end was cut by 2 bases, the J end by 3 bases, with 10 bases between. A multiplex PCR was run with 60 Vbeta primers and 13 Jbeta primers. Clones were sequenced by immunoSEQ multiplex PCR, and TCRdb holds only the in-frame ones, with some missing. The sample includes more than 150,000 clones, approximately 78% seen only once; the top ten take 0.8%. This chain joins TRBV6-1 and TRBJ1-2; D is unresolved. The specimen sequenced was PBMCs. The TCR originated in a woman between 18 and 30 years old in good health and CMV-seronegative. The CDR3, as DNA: TGTGCCAGCAGTGAATTAGGGAGCTACTATGGCTACACCTTC. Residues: CASSELGSYYGYTF.